This entry lists 32 T cell receptor beta chains sequenced from one sample in a study of T cell repertoires in cytomegalovirus infection. MiXCR was run by TCRdb on the reads, yielding one entry per CDR3 protein. The data show about 740,000 distinct CDR3 sequences, roughly a third seen once. Sequenced material: PBMCs. The receptors stem from a human donor in good health (CMV status not recorded). Some clones in this sample may be carry-over from other donors' samples.

This clonotype was recorded at least ten times. This chain links TRBV7-2 with TRBJ1-1, with D hard to call. Germline V CDR1 and CDR2: SGHTA, FQGNSA. The germline V and J ends were trimmed by 1 base and 4 bases, with 7 bases remaining between them. The CDR3 length is 13 residues. The chain's CDR3 is CASSLVSGTEAFF. The DNA of the CDR3 is TGTGCCAGCAGCTTAGTTTCAGGCACTGAAGCTTTCTTT. Supplemented by reference TRBV7-2 and TRBJ1-1, the full variable domain reads GAGVSQSPSNKVTEKGKDVELRCDPISGHTALYWYRQSLGQGLEFLIYFQGNSAPDKSGLPSDRFSAERTGGSVSTLTIQRTQQEDSAVYLCASSLVSGTEAFFGQGTRLTVV.

V gene TRBV28 combines with J gene TRBJ2-1; 9 nucleotides align to TRBD1. CDR1 is MDHEN, CDR2 SYDVKM, per germline. This CDR3 has 16 residues. V was pared by 6 bases and J by 4 bases, with 10 bases of the junction left unmatched. The CDR3 here is CASSSSGTGKYNEQFF. The CDR3 nucleotides are TGTGCCAGCAGCTCCTCCGGGACAGGGAAATACAATGAGCAGTTCTTC.

V gene TRBV6-8 combines with J gene TRBJ2-1; 7 positions agree with TRBD1. With V trimmed by 5 bases and J by 5 bases, 6 bases remained unmatched. The CDR3 extends over 14 amino acids. Per the germline V gene, CDR1 is MNHGY and CDR2 is SAAAGT. This chain's CDR3 is CASSRRDSNNEQFF. The CDR3 DNA is TGTGCCAGCAGTCGCCGGGACAGTAACAATGAGCAGTTCTTC.

The CDR3 loop reads CAIGTGPVGYTF. CDR3 in DNA: TGTGCCATCGGAACTGGACCTGTAGGCTACACCTTC. V gene TRBV10-3 combines with J gene TRBJ1-2; unclear D gene. The V gene's germline CDR1 is ENHRY and CDR2 SYGVKD. The germline V and J ends were trimmed by 8 bases and 8 bases, with 15 bases remaining between them. The CDR3 sequence is 12 residues long.

For the CDR3, the DNA is TGTGCCAGCAGTTTGCGGGGGTCTGCGTCCTACGAGCAGTACTTC. This sequence encodes CASSLRGSASYEQYF. This rearrangement joins TRBV28 to TRBJ2-7; 7 bases align to TRBD2. There are 15 residues in the CDR3. The V gene end was trimmed by 3 bases and the J gene end by 1 base; junction bases not matched to a gene: 6. In germline, CDR1 is MDHEN, CDR2 SYDVKM.

V and J are TRBV15 and TRBJ2-6; no definite D call. Between the trimmed V and J ends, which lost 1 base and 1 base, there was a span of 8 bases. The CDR3 has 16 residues. Germline assignment: CDR1 LNHNV and CDR2 YYDKDF (reference sequence). This CDR3 is CATSRGFESGANVLTF. DNA of the CDR3: TGTGCCACCAGCAGAGGGTTTGAGTCTGGGGCCAACGTCCTGACTTTC.

This clonotype occurred once. The CDR3 region has the DNA TGTGCCAGCCGCCTCGGGACAGGGGCAGCCCAGCCCCAGCATTTT. Protein: CASRLGTGAAQPQHF. The chain links TRBV7-2 to TRBJ1-5; 10 bases are shared with TRBD1. CDR1 and CDR2 (germline): SGHTA, FQGNSA. The V gene end was trimmed by 8 bases and the J gene end by 7 bases; junction bases not matched to a gene: 11. This CDR3 contains 15 residues.

This chain connects TRBV7-9 to TRBJ2-5; no definite D call. Germline V gene lookup returns CDR1 SEHNR and CDR2 FQNEAQ (reference sequence). Between the trimmed V and J ends, which lost 5 bases and 1 base, there was a span of 14 bases. The CDR3 runs 15 residues. Here the CDR3 reads CASSPREETQETQYF. Here the CDR3 DNA reads TGTGCCAGCAGCCCCCGAGAGGAAACCCAAGAGACCCAGTACTTC.

The chain is built from TRBV6-1 and TRBJ2-1, with 7 positions matching TRBD2. The germline V gene encodes CDR1 MNHNS and CDR2 SASEGT. V dropped 0 bases and J dropped 4; count of bases not matched to a gene: 15. The length of the CDR3 is 19 residues. The chain's CDR3 is CASSEAIAGEQRGYNEQFF. In DNA, the CDR3 is TGTGCCAGCAGTGAAGCGATCGCCGGGGAGCAGCGGGGTTACAATGAGCAGTTCTTC.

This clonotype was seen ten or more times. The rearrangement joins TRBV7-2 to TRBJ2-3; no clear D gene. Germline assignment: CDR1 SGHTA and CDR2 FQGNSA. The CDR3 has 15 residues. V was shortened by 3 bases and J by 4 bases, with 14 bases between the two germline ends. The CDR3 nucleotides read TGTGCCAGCAGCTTGCTTCCGAACCGTCCAGATACGCAGTATTTT. This codes for CASSLLPNRPDTQYF.

Notes on this clonotype: Given a much more abundant clone one base away, this may be a read error. The chain combines TRBV10-2 with TRBJ2-7, with TRBD1 matching over 8 bases. The CDR3 totals 13 residues. J gave up 4 bases and V 8 bases, and 7 bases lay outside the gene matches. Per germline, CDR1 WSHSY and CDR2 SAAADI. The CDR3 spells CASGADRAYEQYF. CDR3 sequence (DNA): TGCGCCAGCGGGGCGGACAGGGCGTACGAGCAGTACTTC.

The chain joins TRBV30 to TRBJ1-5, with D perhaps TRBD1 (5 bases). Germline V CDR1 and CDR2: GTSNPN, SVGIG (reference sequence). This CDR3 has 16 residues. Trimming left V 0 bases short and J 0 bases short, with 12 bases between. In nucleotides, the CDR3 is TGTGCCTGGAGTGTTCCAGGGTTGGTTAGCAATCAGCCCCAGCATTTT. Translation: CAWSVPGLVSNQPQHF.

This clonotype was detected a few times. The rearrangement joins TRBV2 to TRBJ2-3; 10 bases line up with TRBD2. CDR1 and CDR2 from the germline V gene are SNHLY and FYNNEI. V lost 4 bases to trimming and J lost 5 bases; unmatched junction nucleotides: 12. This CDR3 is built from 17 residues. CDR3 bases: TGTGCCAGCAGTGTAGGACTAGCGGAAGCTGTTTTAGATACGCAGTATTTT. Its translation is CASSVGLAEAVLDTQYF.

For this clonotype: Relative to the germline gene, one junction end is altered; a read error may explain this. The chain couples TRBV12-3 or TRBV12-4 to TRBJ1-3, with 7 bases lining up with TRBD1. The CDR3 sequence is 16 residues long. The CDR3 region is CASSLAGGLSRNTIYF. The CDR3, as DNA: TGTGCCAGCAGTTTAGCAGGGGGCCTCTCTAGAAACACCATATATTTT.

This rearrangement joins TRBV5-6 to TRBJ2-5; D is unresolved. CDR1 and CDR2 (germline): SGHDT, YYEEEE. This CDR3 comprises 12 residues. Trimming cost V 0 bases and J 7 bases, with 7 bases left between them. As DNA, the CDR3 is TGTGCCAGCAGCTTGGTTTCCGGGACCCAGTACTTC. Translation: CASSLVSGTQYF.

The V and J genes are TRBV27 and TRBJ2-1; 9 bases align to TRBD1. Losses at the gene ends were 5 bases for V and 6 bases for J; bases not matched to a gene: 5. This CDR3 contains 14 residues. Per the germline V gene, CDR1 is MNHEY and CDR2 is SMNVEV (reference sequence). CDR3 nucleotides: TGTGCCAGCAGTATTAGGGACAGGGTCAATGAGCAGTTCTTC. Protein product: CASSIRDRVNEQFF.

The genes are TRBV4-1 and TRBJ1-5; maybe TRBD1 (5 bases). From germline, CDR1 is MGHRA and CDR2 YSYEKL. The CDR3 has 15 residues. The V gene lost 3 bases and the J gene lost 3 bases, with 12 bases spanning the gap. The CDR3 loop reads CASSQVGRTNQPQHF. In nucleotides, the CDR3 is TGCGCCAGCAGCCAGGTGGGACGGACCAATCAGCCCCAGCATTTT.

This clonotype has only a few counts. The chain combines TRBV11-2 with TRBJ2-2, with unresolved D. V lost 8 bases to trimming and J lost 6 bases, with 7 bases between them. Germline V gene lookup returns CDR1 SGHAT and CDR2 FQNNGV. The CDR3 covers 11 residues. The DNA of the CDR3 is TGTGCCAGCGGAGATGCCGGGGAGCTGTTTTTT. Amino acids: CASGDAGELFF.

This clonotype came up a few times. Sequence at one end of the junction differs from germline and may be a read error. J is TRBJ2-3 and V is TRBV20-1; a possible D gene is TRBD2 (6 bases). Germline V gene data show CDR1 as DFQATT and CDR2 as SNEGSKA (reference sequence). The CDR3 is 13 amino acids. The CDR3 nucleotides are TGCAGTGCTAGAGATTGGCCTAGCGAGTACCTAGTTTTT. Its translation is CSARDWPSEYLVF.

This clonotype appeared many times. This chain connects TRBV7-8 to TRBJ1-5, with D tentatively TRBD1 (5 bases). Germline values: CDR1 SGHVS, CDR2 FQNEAQ. V was cut by 0 bases and J by 5 bases, with 17 bases left in between. The CDR3 has 17 residues. The CDR3 reads CASSLAAASWGDQPQHF. The CDR3 DNA reads as TGTGCCAGCAGCTTAGCCGCGGCCAGCTGGGGGGATCAGCCCCAGCATTTT.

This clonotype turned up a few times. The rearrangement joins TRBV6-1 to TRBJ1-5; D might be TRBD1 (5 bases). Germline V gene sequence: CDR1 MNHNS, CDR2 SASEGT. Trimming stripped 6 bases from V and 6 bases from J, with 15 bases between. The CDR3 consists of 14 residues. The CDR3 loop is CASRNDAGPQPQHF. CDR3 nucleotides: TGTGCCAGCAGGAACGACGCGGGGCCTCAGCCCCAGCATTTT.

The V call is TRBV9, the J call TRBJ2-1, with TRBD1 matching over 7 bases. Germline CDR1 is SGDLS and CDR2 is YYNGEE. The CDR3 runs 16 residues. J gave up 3 bases and V 4 bases, and 10 bases lay outside the gene matches. The CDR3: CASSPFGTAVYNEQFF. The CDR3 nucleotides are TGTGCCAGCAGCCCCTTCGGGACAGCTGTCTACAATGAGCAGTTCTTC.

This chain connects TRBV7-3 to TRBJ1-1; D might be TRBD1 (5 bases). CDR1 and CDR2 (germline): SGHTA, FQGTGA. V gave up 0 bases and J gave up 8 bases, with 10 bases separating them. CDR3 size: 13 residues. CDR3 loop: CASSLTGGAEAFF. The CDR3 DNA is TGTGCCAGCAGCTTAACGGGTGGGGCAGAAGCTTTCTTT.

The chain links TRBV29-1 to TRBJ2-5, with TRBD2 identical over 8 bases. There are 15 residues in the CDR3. V was pared by 0 bases and J by 5 bases, with 8 bases of the junction left unmatched. The germline CDR1 and CDR2 sequences are SQVTM and ANQGSEA. The CDR3 spells CSVEDGTSWSETQYF. The DNA of the CDR3 is TGCAGCGTTGAAGACGGGACTAGTTGGTCGGAGACCCAGTACTTC.

This clonotype has just a few counts. V is TRBV7-3 and J is TRBJ2-3, with D perhaps assigned TRBD1 or TRBD2 (5 bases each). The ends were cut back, 2 bases at V and 2 bases at J, with 8 bases in the middle. The germline V gene has CDR1 SGHTA and CDR2 FQGTGA. This CDR3 has 14 amino acids. The CDR3 nucleotides read TGTGCCAGCAGCTTAGGGACGAACACAGATACGCAGTATTTT. It is translated as CASSLGTNTDTQYF. Combining the CDR3 with reference TRBV7-3 and TRBJ2-3 gives the whole variable domain GAGVSQTPSNKVTEKGKYVELRCDPISGHTALYWYRQSLGQGPEFLIYFQGTGAADDSGLPNDRFFAVRPEGSVSTLKIQRTERGDSAVYLCASSLGTNTDTQYFGPGTRLTVL.

The gene calls are TRBV20-1 and TRBJ1-1; perhaps TRBD1 as D (5 bases). This CDR3 spans 13 amino acids. Trimming pared 5 bases from V and 1 base from J, leaving 11 bases between. Germline lookup yields CDR1 DFQATT and CDR2 SNEGSKA (reference sequence). The CDR3 sequence: CSAFGTGNTEAFF. CDR3 DNA: TGCAGTGCTTTCGGGACGGGGAACACTGAAGCTTTCTTT.

For this clonotype: An end of the junction differs from the germline gene, which may be a read error. The chain is built from TRBV5-1 and TRBJ2-3, with D tentatively TRBD1 or TRBD2 (5 bases each). The CDR3 runs 15 residues. Germline CDR1 SGHRS, CDR2 YFSETQ. CDR3 loop: CASSEGTSLTDTQSF. CDR3 DNA: TGCGCCAGCAGCGAGGGGACCTCTCTCACAGATACGCAGTCTTTT.

The rearrangement uses TRBV11-2 and TRBJ2-1; 9 positions match TRBD2. This CDR3 spans 16 amino acids. V lost 5 bases and J lost 10; bases outside the gene matches: 15. Germline assignment: CDR1 SGHAT and CDR2 FQNNGV. CDR3 region: CASSQGIGAGGREQFF. The CDR3 DNA reads as TGTGCCAGCAGCCAGGGGATAGGAGCGGGAGGACGAGAGCAGTTCTTC.

This clonotype was picked up many times. The chain is built from TRBV7-2 and TRBJ1-1; D is uncertain. Trimming shortened V by 1 base and J by 1 base, and 13 bases separated the two germline ends. The CDR3 length is 16 residues. Germline V CDR1 and CDR2: SGHTA, FQGNSA. The CDR3 region is CASSLDRLRGNTEAFF. For the CDR3, the DNA is TGTGCCAGCAGCTTAGATCGATTGCGGGGGAACACTGAAGCTTTCTTT.

This clonotype was picked up a small number of times. The genes are TRBV19 and TRBJ2-1; 9 positions match TRBD1. After removal of 5 bases from V and 7 bases from J, the junction contained 3 bases not matched to a gene. CDR1 is LNHDA and CDR2 is SQIVND in the germline V gene (reference sequence). CDR3 length: 13 residues. The DNA for the CDR3 is TGTGCCAGTAGTCTGGGACAGGGAAATGAGCAGTTCTTC. This sequence encodes CASSLGQGNEQFF.

V gene TRBV2 combines with J gene TRBJ1-2, with D perhaps TRBD1 (5 bases). CDR1 and CDR2 from the germline V gene are SNHLY and FYNNEI. V was shortened by 8 bases and J by 8 bases, with 21 bases between the two germline ends. The CDR3 runs to 14 residues. The CDR3 nucleotides are TGTGCCAGCTACCTGGGGGGGATCTTCCCCGGCTACACCTTC. Amino acid sequence: CASYLGGIFPGYTF.

This clonotype was counted at least ten times. The rearrangement links TRBV7-2 to TRBJ1-4; D call uncertain. The CDR3 consists of 14 residues. Per the germline V gene, CDR1 is SGHTA and CDR2 is FQGNSA. V lost 0 bases, J lost 8 bases, and 10 bases lay in between. DNA of the CDR3: TGTGCCAGCAGCTTAGCGATGGGCTGGGAAAAACTGTTTTTT. Translated: CASSLAMGWEKLFF. Full variable domain (outside the CDR3, taken from reference TRBV7-2 and TRBJ1-4): GAGVSQSPSNKVTEKGKDVELRCDPISGHTALYWYRQSLGQGLEFLIYFQGNSAPDKSGLPSDRFSAERTGGSVSTLTIQRTQQEDSAVYLCASSLAMGWEKLFFGSGTQLSVL.